The sequence of this T cell receptor beta chain was determined in a study of T cell responses to AZD1222 COVID-19 vaccine. Study details: The study pooled second doses at about 4 or about 12 weeks.

Overall study findings and caveats: Baseline serology detected seropositivity in only six or seven AZD1222 recipients. Donors skewed white British and female; clonal diversity was possibly underestimated. Vaccination with two AZD1222 doses was followed by a rise in Spike-specific TCR breadth and depth.

Comments on this clone: As yet, its antigen is unknown.

Germline-derived CDR1 and CDR2 are SGHTA and FQGTGA. Trimming cost V 4 bases and J 12 bases, with 4 bases left between them. This CDR3 has 10 residues. Sequencing was performed with immunoSEQ multiplex PCR; in TCRdb, only in-frame clones are kept and a portion is missing. This table holds around 150,000 clones, approximately 90% found once. Sequencing was performed on peripheral blood, taken on day 0 of AZD1222 vaccination. This sequence originates from an adult in good health. This sequence joins TRBV7-3 and TRBJ1-6; no clear D. The CDR3 sequence is CASSSRPLHF. CDR3 bases: TGTGCCAGCAGCTCCCGACCCCTCCACTTT.